This T cell receptor (beta chain) appears in the sequencing data of a study of OX40 agonist ivuxolimab in advanced cancers. Findings and limits, study-wide: On average, CD8+ T cells showed a greater number of expanded clones than CD4+.

Sampled blood was obtained at baseline, cycle 4 day 1, and cycle 7 day 1. This CDR3 spans 15 amino acids. V lost 4 bases and J lost 5, with 17 bases in between. Germline-derived CDR1 and CDR2 are LNHDA and SQIVND (reference sequence). Notes on this clone: What it binds is unknown.

Profiling relied on immunoSEQ multiplex PCR, and the TCRdb table lists in-frame clones only, not all of them. The data contain approximately 61,000 clones, about 90% of them singletons. The sample in question was CD4+ or CD8+ T cells sorted from blood, obtained in a trial of the OX40 agonist ivuxolimab. The V gene is TRBV19, the J gene TRBJ1-2; D is uncertain. This TCR came from an adult with an advanced solid tumor such as melanoma, head and neck, liver or kidney cancer. CDR3 DNA sequence: TGTGCCAGTAGTAGTCAGGTAGACCTACTGTATGGCTACACCTTC. Translation gives CASSSQVDLLYGYTF.